The 3 T cell receptor beta chains listed next were all sequenced from one sample in a study of liver allograft versus peripheral blood T cells. Study-wide background: Recipients' peripheral blood T cell receptor repertoires were compared with those in transplanted livers.

TCRdb re-analysed the reads in MiXCR, keeping a single row per CDR3 protein. The top ten clones hold 15% to 17% of a sample with 2,000 to 3,000 distinct CDR3 sequences, roughly 15% of them seen once. These receptors originate from a human patient who had a liver transplant. Certain T cells may be donor cells from the graft.

This clonotype counts as medium-sized (0.01 to 0.1%). As DNA, the CDR3 is TGTGCCAGCAGTCGTGGGGCGAACACTGAAGCTTTCTTT. Protein: CASSRGANTEAFF. The rearrangement uses TRBV6-1 and TRBJ1-1, with D perhaps matching TRBD1 (5 bases). The CDR3 is 13 amino acids. V lost 5 bases to trimming and J lost 1 base, with 8 bases between them. The germline V gene has CDR1 MNHNS and CDR2 SASEGT.

This clonotype was detected only a few times. The V gene is TRBV11-3, the J gene TRBJ2-1; no clear D gene. V was trimmed by 0 bases and J by 8 bases, leaving 5 bases between them. This CDR3 has 12 amino acids. Germline V gene data show CDR1 as SGHNT and CDR2 as YENEEA. The CDR3 coding sequence is TGTGCCAGCAGCTTAGATCCGTATGAGCAGTTCTTC. It codes for CASSLDPYEQFF.

By sample share, this clonotype is medium-sized (0.01 to 0.1%). V usage is TRBV15 and J usage is TRBJ1-6; the match to TRBD1 covers 10 bases. The CDR3 length is 16 residues. Losses at the gene ends were 0 bases for V and 10 bases for J; bases not matched to a gene: 6. Germline V gene data show CDR1 as LNHNV and CDR2 as YYDKDF (reference sequence). The CDR3 nucleotides are TGTGCCACCAGCAGAGATTACCCGGGACAGGGGTCACCCCTCCACTTT. Its translation is CATSRDYPGQGSPLHF.